This T cell receptor beta chain was observed in a study of T cell repertoires in cytomegalovirus infection. Study at large: Indications of both CMV infection and matching HLA type were provided by public TCR beta signatures.

Concerning this clonotype: Its antigen is undetermined. This CDR3 fails to terminate in the conserved phenylalanine or tryptophan, so it likely reflects a read error.

The CDR3 contains 16 residues. The V end lost 5 bases, the J end lost 4 bases, and 19 bases lay between the germline ends. The germline CDR1 and CDR2 sequences are SEHNR and FQNEAQ (reference sequence). The study, taken as a whole, reports: HLA-C-restricted, CMV-specific TCR beta clonotypes were dominant ex vivo.

TCRdb re-analysed the reads in MiXCR, keeping a single row per CDR3 protein. The table has around 900,000 distinct CDR3 sequences, around 32% seen once; the top ten hold around an eighth. This specimen was cultured CD8+ T cells from PBMCs, taken from culture after CMV antigen stimulation. The sequence was obtained from a human donor in good health (CMV status not recorded). Some clones in this sample may be carry-over from other donors' samples. The chain employs TRBV7-9 and TRBJ2-3, with a tentative D call TRBD1 (6 bases). CDR3: CASSGRTDSTSDTQYS. CDR3 bases: TGTGCCAGCAGCGGGCGGACAGATTCCACCTCAGATACGCAGTATTCT.